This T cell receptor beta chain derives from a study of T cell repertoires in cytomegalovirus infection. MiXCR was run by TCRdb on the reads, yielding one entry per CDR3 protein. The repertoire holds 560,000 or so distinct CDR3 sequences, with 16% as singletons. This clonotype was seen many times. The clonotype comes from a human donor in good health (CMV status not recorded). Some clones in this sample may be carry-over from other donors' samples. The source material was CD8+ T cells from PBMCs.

The CDR3 reads CARAGQGTGELFF. In nucleotides, the CDR3 is TGTGCCAGAGCTGGACAGGGCACCGGGGAGCTGTTTTTT. The gene calls are TRBV7-9 and TRBJ2-2, with 8 bases fitting TRBD1. The V segment lost 9 bases and the J segment 4 bases; nucleotides outside the gene matches: 4. Germline V gene data show CDR1 as SEHNR and CDR2 as FQNEAQ (reference sequence). The CDR3 length is 13 residues.